This T cell receptor beta chain was obtained from a study of coeliac disease. This clone was observed a few times. Antigen specificity is unknown. Clones were sequenced by immunoSEQ multiplex PCR, and TCRdb holds only the in-frame ones, with some missing. Here the sample spans 2,500 to 3,500 clones, around 50% being singletons. Broader study findings: Control samples showed higher TRB and TRG clonality than intraepithelial and lamina propria samples in active celiac disease. Most TRB amino acid sequences occurred in only one sample.

V shed 4 bases and J shed 0 bases, with 11 bases lying between them. The CDR3 length is 15 residues. Per the germline V gene, CDR1 is SGDLS and CDR2 is YYNGEE. The source of this sequence is a man aged 50 or older with active celiac disease. The sequencing sample was made of intraepithelial lymphocytes from the gut. This chain connects TRBV9 to TRBJ2-1; the D is unclear. In nucleotides, the CDR3 is TGTGCCAGCAGCCCATTCAAGAGCTCCTACAATGAGCAGTTCTTC. It yields the protein CASSPFKSSYNEQFF.